This T cell receptor beta chain came from a study of metastatic and nonmetastatic thyroid tumors. About the research overall: Comparison of repertoires was carried out across blood and tumor or nodule tissue from malignant and benign thyroid patients.

Broader study findings: The reported finding was significantly higher TCR beta diversity in malignant thyroid tumors relative to benign nodules, in blood and tumor.

Methods used by the authors: In papillary thyroid cancer, a distant-metastasis classifier was built using CDR3 differences across clinicopathological groups. TCRdb re-called the PCR reads through MiXCR. Here the V and J calls rest on TCRdb's processing, not on the authors' analysis. This table has 9,400 or so clones, approximately 32% appearing once. CDR1 and CDR2 (germline): MNHEY, SVGEGT. Germline trimming cut 7 bases from V and 7 bases from J; bases unmatched to any gene: 9. The CDR3 totals 13 residues. Remarks on this clone: Its antigen is currently unknown.

Each patient came to thyroid surgery without any prior treatment (of any kind). Sequencing was done on a sample of adjacent normal tissue. The rearrangement uses TRBV6-2 or TRBV6-3 and TRBJ2-7, with TRBD2 matching over 8 bases. This clonotype originated in a female donor with papillary thyroid cancer or a benign thyroid nodule (not recorded which). Some clones in this sample may be carry-over from other donors' samples. This CDR3 reads CASKVAGGREQYF. The CDR3 bases are TGTGCCAGCAAGGTCGCGGGAGGTCGGGAGCAGTACTTC.